This paragraph covers one T cell receptor beta chain sequence. Its antigen is unidentified. Researchers ran the PCR with 60 Vbeta and 13 Jbeta primers. Profiling relied on immunoSEQ multiplex PCR, and the TCRdb table lists in-frame clones only, not all of them. This table holds 50,000 to 70,000 clones, 70% to 75% found once. Nominally healthy donors provided the samples, though records likely missed some immune exposures. These data originate in a study of cytomegalovirus exposure and HLA in healthy donors. Broader study findings: A later analysis showed TCR association rates differing by HLA locus, peaking at DRB1 and lowest at HLA-C.

The V segment lost 4 bases and the J segment 0 bases; nucleotides outside the gene matches: 5. The CDR3 is 17 amino acids. The V gene's germline CDR1 is SNHLY and CDR2 FYNNEI. The clonotype was recovered from a man between 35 and 55 years old in good health and CMV-seropositive. The chain carries TRBV2 and TRBJ2-6; the match to TRBD1 covers 8 bases. The sample taken for sequencing was PBMCs. The CDR3: CASSARGLPSGANVLTF. As DNA, the CDR3 is TGTGCCAGCAGTGCCAGGGGGCTTCCCTCTGGGGCCAACGTCCTGACTTTC.